The text below deals with one TCR beta chain. Its target is unknown. The source of the sample is a study of CD8 T cells in ankylosing spondylitis. Study observations and caveats: Made up of about eight highly homologous variants, a TCR beta motif appeared characteristic of ankylosing spondylitis blood. Peripheral blood held disease-linked clones only at relatively low frequency, and these were CD8+.

TCRdb independently ran MiXCR on the 5' RACE reads; one entry per CDR3 protein. Of around 770,000 distinct CDR3 sequences listed, approximately 10% were seen once; the top ten hold approximately 0.51%. This CDR3 is built from 13 residues. Trimming removed 7 bases from V and 3 bases from J, with 16 bases in between. Germline V lookup: CDR1 DFQATT, CDR2 SNEGSKA (reference sequence). V usage is TRBV20-1 and J usage is TRBJ2-7, with D maybe TRBD2 (5 bases). Sequencing input: blood, either unsorted or a sorted T cell fraction (not recorded which). The receptor comes from a male donor with ankylosing spondylitis. The CDR3 DNA follows: TGCAGTGTCCCGCGCCCGGGAAACTACGAGCAGTACTTC. Amino acids: CSVPRPGNYEQYF.